The clone carrying this TCR beta chain was detected once. This record belongs to a study of blood T cell repertoires in COVID-19. Study information: Spain, Italy and the United States supplied samples that represented acute and convalescent COVID-19. The cDNA or gDNA used as material had been derived from T cells, B-cell-depleted T cells, or PBMCs.

TCRdb's copy holds only in-frame clones and misses some; the assay was immunoSEQ multiplex PCR. The data hold over 70,000 clones, with 87% observed a single time. CDR3 length: 13 residues. CDR1 and CDR2 (germline): LNHNV, YYDKDF (reference sequence). V lost 4 bases and J lost 5, with 12 bases in between. The sequenced material came from peripheral blood. This chain links TRBV15 with TRBJ2-7; the D is unclear. This receptor was obtained from a human donor in a cohort sampled during active COVID-19. CDR3 loop: CATSMRSRHEQYF. CDR3 in DNA: TGTGCCACCAGCATGAGGAGTAGACACGAGCAGTACTTC.